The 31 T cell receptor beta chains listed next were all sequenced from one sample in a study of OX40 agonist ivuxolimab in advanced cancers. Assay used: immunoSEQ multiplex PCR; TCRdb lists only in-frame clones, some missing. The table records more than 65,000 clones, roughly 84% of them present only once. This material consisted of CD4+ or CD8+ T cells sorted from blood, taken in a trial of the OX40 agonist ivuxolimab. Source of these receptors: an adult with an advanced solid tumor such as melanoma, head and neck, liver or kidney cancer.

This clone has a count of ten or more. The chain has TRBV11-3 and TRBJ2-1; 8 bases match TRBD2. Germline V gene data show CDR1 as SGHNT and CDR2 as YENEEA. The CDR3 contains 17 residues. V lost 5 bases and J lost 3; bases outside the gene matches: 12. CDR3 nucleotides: TGTGCCAGCAGCCCCTTGCTAGGGCTAGCGGGCTACAATGAGCAGTTCTTC. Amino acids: CASSPLLGLAGYNEQFF.

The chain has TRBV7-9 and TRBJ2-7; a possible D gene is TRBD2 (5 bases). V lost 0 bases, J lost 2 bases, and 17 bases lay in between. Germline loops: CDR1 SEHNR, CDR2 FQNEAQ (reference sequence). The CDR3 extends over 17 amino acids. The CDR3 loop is CASSLAWGLAETYEQYF. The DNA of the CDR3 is TGTGCCAGCAGCTTAGCGTGGGGTCTAGCTGAAACCTACGAGCAGTACTTC.

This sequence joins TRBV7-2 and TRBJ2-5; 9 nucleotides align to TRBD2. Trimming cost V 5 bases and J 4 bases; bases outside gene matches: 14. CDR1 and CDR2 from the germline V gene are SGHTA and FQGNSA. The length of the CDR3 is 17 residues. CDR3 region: CASSPRGGPGVVETQYF. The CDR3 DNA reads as TGTGCCAGCAGCCCGCGGGGGGGCCCGGGAGTTGTAGAGACCCAGTACTTC.

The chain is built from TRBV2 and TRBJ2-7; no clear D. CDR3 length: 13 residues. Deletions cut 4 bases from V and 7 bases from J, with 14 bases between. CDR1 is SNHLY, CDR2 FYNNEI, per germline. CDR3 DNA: TGTGCCAGCAGTGGGATTAACTACGTGGAGCAGTACTTC. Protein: CASSGINYVEQYF.

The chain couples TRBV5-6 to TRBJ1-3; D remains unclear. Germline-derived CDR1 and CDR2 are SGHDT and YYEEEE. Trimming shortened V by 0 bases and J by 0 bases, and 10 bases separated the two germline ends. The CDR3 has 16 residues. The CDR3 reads CASSLAVDGSGNTIYF. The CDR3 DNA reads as TGTGCCAGCAGCTTGGCAGTGGACGGCTCTGGAAACACCATATATTTT. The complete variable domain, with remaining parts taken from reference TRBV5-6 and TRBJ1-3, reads DAGVTQSPTHLIKTRGQQVTLRCSPKSGHDTVSWYQQALGQGPQFIFQYYEEEERQRGNFPDRFSGHQFPNYSSELNVNALLLGDSALYLCASSLAVDGSGNTIYFGEGSWLTVV.

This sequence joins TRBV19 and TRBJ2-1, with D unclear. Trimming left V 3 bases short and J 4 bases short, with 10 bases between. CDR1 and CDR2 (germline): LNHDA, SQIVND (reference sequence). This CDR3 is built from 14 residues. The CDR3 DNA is TGTGCCAGTAGTATCCAAACACATTACAATGAGCAGTTCTTC. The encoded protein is CASSIQTHYNEQFF.

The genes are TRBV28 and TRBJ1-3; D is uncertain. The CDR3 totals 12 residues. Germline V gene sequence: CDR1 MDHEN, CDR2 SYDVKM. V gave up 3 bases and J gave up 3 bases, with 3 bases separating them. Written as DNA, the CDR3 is TGTGCCAGCAGTTTTGTTGGAAACACCATATATTTT. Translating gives CASSFVGNTIYF.

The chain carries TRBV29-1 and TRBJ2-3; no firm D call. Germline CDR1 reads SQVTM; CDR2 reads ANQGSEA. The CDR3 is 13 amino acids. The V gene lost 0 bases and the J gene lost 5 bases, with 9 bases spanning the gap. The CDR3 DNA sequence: TGCAGCGTTGAAGATAAGGGCGTAGATACGCAGTATTTT. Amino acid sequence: CSVEDKGVDTQYF.

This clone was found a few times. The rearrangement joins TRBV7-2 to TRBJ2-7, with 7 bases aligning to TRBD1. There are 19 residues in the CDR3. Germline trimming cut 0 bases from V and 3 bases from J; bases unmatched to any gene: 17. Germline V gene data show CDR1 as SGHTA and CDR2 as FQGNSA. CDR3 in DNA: TGTGCCAGCAGCTTAGCGAACCGCTTACAGGGGCCGCAAAGCTACGAGCAGTACTTC. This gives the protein CASSLANRLQGPQSYEQYF.

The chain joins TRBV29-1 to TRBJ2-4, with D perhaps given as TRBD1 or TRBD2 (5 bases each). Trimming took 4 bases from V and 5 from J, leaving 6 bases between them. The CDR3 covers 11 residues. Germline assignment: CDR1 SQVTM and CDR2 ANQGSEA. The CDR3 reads CSVGGENIQYF. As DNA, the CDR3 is TGCAGCGTTGGAGGGGAAAACATTCAGTACTTC.

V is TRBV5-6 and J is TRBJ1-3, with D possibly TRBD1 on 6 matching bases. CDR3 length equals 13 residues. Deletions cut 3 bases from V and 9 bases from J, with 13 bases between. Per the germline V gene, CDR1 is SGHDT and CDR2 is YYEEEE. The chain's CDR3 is CASSSGTKSTIYF. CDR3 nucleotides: TGTGCCAGCAGCTCCGGGACAAAAAGCACCATATATTTT.

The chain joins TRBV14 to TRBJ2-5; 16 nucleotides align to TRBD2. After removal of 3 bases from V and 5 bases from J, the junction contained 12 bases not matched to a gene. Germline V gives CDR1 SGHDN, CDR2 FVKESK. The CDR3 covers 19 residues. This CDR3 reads CASSHRGLAGGPVYETQYF. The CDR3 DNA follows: TGTGCCAGCAGCCACAGGGGACTAGCGGGGGGGCCGGTGTACGAGACCCAGTACTTC. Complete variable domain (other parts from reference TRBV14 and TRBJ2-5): EAGVTQFPSHSVIEKGQTVTLRCDPISGHDNLYWYRRVMGKEIKFLLHFVKESKQDESGMPNNRFLAERTGGTYSTLKVQPAELEDSGVYFCASSHRGLAGGPVYETQYFGPGTRLLVL.

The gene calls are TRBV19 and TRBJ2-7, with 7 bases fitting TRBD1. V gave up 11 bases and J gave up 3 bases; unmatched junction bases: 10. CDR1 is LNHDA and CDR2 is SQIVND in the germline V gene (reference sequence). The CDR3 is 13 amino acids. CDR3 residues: CAVSGQPFYEQYF. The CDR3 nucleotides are TGTGCCGTCTCGGGACAGCCGTTCTACGAGCAGTACTTC.

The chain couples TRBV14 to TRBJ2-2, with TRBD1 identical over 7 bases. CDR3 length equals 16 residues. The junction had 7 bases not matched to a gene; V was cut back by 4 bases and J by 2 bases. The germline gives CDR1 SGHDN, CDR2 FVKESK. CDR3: CASSPWTGTNTGELFF. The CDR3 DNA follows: TGTGCCAGCAGCCCCTGGACAGGAACCAACACCGGGGAGCTGTTTTTT. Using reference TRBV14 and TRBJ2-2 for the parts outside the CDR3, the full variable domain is EAGVTQFPSHSVIEKGQTVTLRCDPISGHDNLYWYRRVMGKEIKFLLHFVKESKQDESGMPNNRFLAERTGGTYSTLKVQPAELEDSGVYFCASSPWTGTNTGELFFGEGSRLTVL.

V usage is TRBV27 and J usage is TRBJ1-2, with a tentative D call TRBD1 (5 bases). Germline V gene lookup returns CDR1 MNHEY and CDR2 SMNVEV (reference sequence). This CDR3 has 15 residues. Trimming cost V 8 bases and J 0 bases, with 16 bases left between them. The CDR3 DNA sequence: TGTGCCAGCGGACGACCCGCAGGGACTAACTATGGCTACACCTTC. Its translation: CASGRPAGTNYGYTF.

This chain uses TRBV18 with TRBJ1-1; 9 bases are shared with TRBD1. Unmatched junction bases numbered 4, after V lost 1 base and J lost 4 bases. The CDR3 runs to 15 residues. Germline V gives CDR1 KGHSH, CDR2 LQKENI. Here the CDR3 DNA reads TGTGCCAGCTCACCACAACAGGGGGCAATCACTGAAGCTTTCTTT. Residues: CASSPQQGAITEAFF.

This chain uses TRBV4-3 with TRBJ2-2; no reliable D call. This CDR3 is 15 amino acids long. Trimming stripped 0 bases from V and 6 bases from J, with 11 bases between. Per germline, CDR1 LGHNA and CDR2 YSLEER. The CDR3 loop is CASSQDFRGPGELFF. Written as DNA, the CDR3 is TGCGCCAGCAGCCAAGATTTCCGTGGGCCCGGGGAGCTGTTTTTT.

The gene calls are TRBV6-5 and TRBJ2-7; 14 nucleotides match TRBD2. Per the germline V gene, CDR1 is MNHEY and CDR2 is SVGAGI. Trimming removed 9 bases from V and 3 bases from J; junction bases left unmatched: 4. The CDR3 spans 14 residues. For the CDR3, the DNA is TGTGCCAGTGCCGGGACTAGCGGGGGCTACGAGCAGTACTTC. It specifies CASAGTSGGYEQYF.

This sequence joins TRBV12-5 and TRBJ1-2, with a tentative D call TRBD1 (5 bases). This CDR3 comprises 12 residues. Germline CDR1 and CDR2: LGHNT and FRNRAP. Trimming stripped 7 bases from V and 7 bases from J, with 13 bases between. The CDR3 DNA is TGTGCTAGTGCCCCAGGGTCGCGTGGCTACACCTTC. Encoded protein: CASAPGSRGYTF.

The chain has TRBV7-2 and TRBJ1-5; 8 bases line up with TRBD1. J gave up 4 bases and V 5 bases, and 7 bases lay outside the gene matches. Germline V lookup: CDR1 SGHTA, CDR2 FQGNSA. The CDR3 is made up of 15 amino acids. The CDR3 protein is CASSPFGTGNQPQHF. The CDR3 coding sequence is TGTGCCAGCAGCCCGTTCGGGACAGGTAATCAGCCCCAGCATTTT. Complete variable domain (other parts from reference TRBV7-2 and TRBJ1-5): GAGVSQSPSNKVTEKGKDVELRCDPISGHTALYWYRQSLGQGLEFLIYFQGNSAPDKSGLPSDRFSAERTGGSVSTLTIQRTQQEDSAVYLCASSPFGTGNQPQHFGDGTRLSIL.

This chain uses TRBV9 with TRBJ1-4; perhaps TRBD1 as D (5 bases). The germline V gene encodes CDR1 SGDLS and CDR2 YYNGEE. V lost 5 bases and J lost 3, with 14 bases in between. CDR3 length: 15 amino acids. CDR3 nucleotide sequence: TGTGCCAGCAGTCCGCAGGGTTTCCCTAATGAAAAACTGTTTTTT. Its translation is CASSPQGFPNEKLFF. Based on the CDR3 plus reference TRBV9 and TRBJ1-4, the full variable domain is DSGVTQTPKHLITATGQRVTLRCSPRSGDLSVYWYQQSLDQGLQFLIQYYNGEERAKGNILERFSAQQFPDLHSELNLSSLELGDSALYFCASSPQGFPNEKLFFGSGTQLSVL.

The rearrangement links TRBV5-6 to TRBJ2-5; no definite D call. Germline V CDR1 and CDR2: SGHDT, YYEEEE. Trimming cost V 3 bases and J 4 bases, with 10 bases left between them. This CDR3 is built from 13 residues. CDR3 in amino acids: CASSSTSRETQYF. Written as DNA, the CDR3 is TGTGCCAGCAGCTCCACCAGTAGAGAGACCCAGTACTTC. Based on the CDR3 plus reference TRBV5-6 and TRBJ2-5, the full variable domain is DAGVTQSPTHLIKTRGQQVTLRCSPKSGHDTVSWYQQALGQGPQFIFQYYEEEERQRGNFPDRFSGHQFPNYSSELNVNALLLGDSALYLCASSSTSRETQYFGPGTRLLVL.

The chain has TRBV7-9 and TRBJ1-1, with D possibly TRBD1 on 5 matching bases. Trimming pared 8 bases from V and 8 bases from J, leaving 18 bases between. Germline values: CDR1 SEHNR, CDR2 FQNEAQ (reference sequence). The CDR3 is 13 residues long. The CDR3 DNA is TGTGCCAGCGCCGACAGCGATGGGGGGGAAGCTTTCTTT. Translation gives CASADSDGGEAFF.

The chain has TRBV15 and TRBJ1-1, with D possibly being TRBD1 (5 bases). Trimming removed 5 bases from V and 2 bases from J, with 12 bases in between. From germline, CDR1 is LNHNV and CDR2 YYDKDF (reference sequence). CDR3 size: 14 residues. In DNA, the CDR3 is TGTGCCACCAGCGCTAGGAGGGGTAACACTGAAGCTTTCTTT. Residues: CATSARRGNTEAFF. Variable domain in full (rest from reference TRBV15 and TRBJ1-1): DAMVIQNPRYQVTQFGKPVTLSCSQTLNHNVMYWYQQKSSQAPKLLFHYYDKDFNNEADTPDNFQSRRPNTSFCFLDIRSPGLGDTAMYLCATSARRGNTEAFFGQGTRLTVV.

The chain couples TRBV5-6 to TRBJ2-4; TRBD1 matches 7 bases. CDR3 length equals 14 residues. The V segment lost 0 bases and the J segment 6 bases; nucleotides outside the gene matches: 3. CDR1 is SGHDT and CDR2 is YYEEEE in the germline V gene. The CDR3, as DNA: TGTGCCAGCAGCTTGGTGGCAGGGGGAAACATTCAGTACTTC. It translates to CASSLVAGGNIQYF. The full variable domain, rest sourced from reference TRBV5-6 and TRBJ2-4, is DAGVTQSPTHLIKTRGQQVTLRCSPKSGHDTVSWYQQALGQGPQFIFQYYEEEERQRGNFPDRFSGHQFPNYSSELNVNALLLGDSALYLCASSLVAGGNIQYFGAGTRLSVL.

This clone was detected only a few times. Here the CDR3 DNA reads TGTGCCAGCAGTTACGAGGGGCAGGGGATTCAGCCCCAGCATTTT. Its translation: CASSYEGQGIQPQHF. The rearrangement links TRBV6-6 to TRBJ1-5; D perhaps matches TRBD1 (6 bases). This CDR3 is built from 15 residues. V dropped 2 bases and J dropped 6 bases, with 14 bases sitting between them. CDR1 and CDR2 (germline): MNHNY, SVGAGI (reference sequence).

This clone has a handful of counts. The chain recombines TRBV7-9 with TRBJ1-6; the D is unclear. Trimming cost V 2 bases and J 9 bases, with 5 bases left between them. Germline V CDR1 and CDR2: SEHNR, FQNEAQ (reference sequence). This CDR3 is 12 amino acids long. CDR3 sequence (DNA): TGTGCCAGCAGCTTACGCACTTCACCCCTCCACTTT. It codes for CASSLRTSPLHF.

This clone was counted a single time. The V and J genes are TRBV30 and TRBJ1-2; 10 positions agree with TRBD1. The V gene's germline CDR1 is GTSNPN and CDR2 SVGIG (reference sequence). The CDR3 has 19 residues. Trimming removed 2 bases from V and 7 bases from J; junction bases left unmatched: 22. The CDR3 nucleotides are TGTGCCTGGAGTAGACACCTTTCCGGGACAGGGGACCAGACTCGTGGCTACACCTTC. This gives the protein CAWSRHLSGTGDQTRGYTF.

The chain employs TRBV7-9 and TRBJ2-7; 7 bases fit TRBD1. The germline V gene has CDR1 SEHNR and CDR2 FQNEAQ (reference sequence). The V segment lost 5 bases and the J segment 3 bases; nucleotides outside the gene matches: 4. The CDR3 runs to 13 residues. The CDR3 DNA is TGTGCCAGCAGCCCCGGGACAGTCTACGAGCAGTACTTC. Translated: CASSPGTVYEQYF.

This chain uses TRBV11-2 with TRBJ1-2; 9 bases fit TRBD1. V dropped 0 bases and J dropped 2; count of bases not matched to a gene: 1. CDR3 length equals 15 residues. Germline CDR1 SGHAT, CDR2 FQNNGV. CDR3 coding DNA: TGTGCCAGCAGCTTAGAAGGACAGGGGAACTATGGCTACACCTTC. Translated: CASSLEGQGNYGYTF.

Here the CDR3 reads CASSYIGQSNYEQYF. CDR3 nucleotide sequence: TGTGCCAGCAGTTACATTGGGCAGAGTAACTACGAGCAGTACTTC. The chain uses TRBV6-6 and TRBJ2-7; D call uncertain. Per germline, CDR1 MNHNY and CDR2 SVGAGI (reference sequence). Trimming pared 2 bases from V and 3 bases from J, leaving 14 bases between. CDR3 length: 15 residues.